A selection of T cell receptor beta chains follows, all from one sample in a study of blood T cells in healthy people across ages. From the 5' RACE reads, TCRdb called clonotypes with MiXCR, one entry per CDR3 protein. Altogether about 650,000 distinct CDR3 sequences are present, about a third being singletons, with the ten largest covering approximately 15%. Sequenced: blood. The origin of the receptors is a woman older than 75 in good health. CDR3s include the opening cysteine and the closing phenylalanine or tryptophan. A D gene is named only where the DNA matches it firmly. For some rows the clone size is stated as once, few or many, or as a class when expanded; others skip it.

J gene	V gene	clone size	D gene	CDR3 protein	CDR3 DNA
TRBJ2-7	TRBV20-1	many	TRBD1	CSARGQGRGSYEQYF	TGCAGTGCTAGAGGACAGGGGCGGGGATCCTACGAGCAGTACTTC
TRBJ2-1	TRBV11-2	NA	NA	CASSLERDSYNEQFF	TGTGCCAGCAGCTTAGAACGGGATTCCTACAATGAGCAGTTCTTC
TRBJ2-1	TRBV12-3/TRBV12-4	few	TRBD2	CASRTSGNEQFF	TGTGCCTCAAGGACTAGCGGTAATGAGCAGTTCTTC
TRBJ1-2	TRBV6-2/TRBV6-3	NA	NA	CASSQTGFNYGDTF	TGTGCCAGCAGCCAGACAGGTTTTAACTATGGCGACACCTTC
TRBJ1-1	TRBV6-6	few	TRBD1	CASSYQAGGSLGEAFF	TGTGCCAGCAGTTACCAGGCAGGGGGCAGTTTAGGTGAAGCTTTCTTT
TRBJ1-2	TRBV5-5	many	NA	CASSPQSYGYTF	TGTGCCAGCAGCCCCCAGTCCTATGGCTACACCTTC
TRBJ2-7	TRBV6-5	once	NA	CASSYAKGWWF	TGTGCCAGCAGTTACGCGAAGGGATGGTGGTTC
TRBJ1-1	TRBV28	NA	NA	CATGTNTEAFF	TGTGCCACCGGAACTAACACTGAAGCTTTCTTT
TRBJ2-7	TRBV4-2	NA	NA	CASSQASDGRAYEQYF	TGTGCCAGCAGCCAAGCCTCCGACGGCAGGGCGTACGAGCAGTACTTC
TRBJ2-1	TRBV27	many	TRBD2	CASSLSAGGLYNEQFF	TGTGCCAGCAGTTTATCGGCGGGGGGCCTCTACAATGAGCAGTTCTTC
TRBJ1-1	TRBV7-9	few	NA	CASSLVSGGENTEAFF	TGTGCCAGCAGCTTAGTAAGCGGGGGAGAGAACACTGAAGCTTTCTTT
TRBJ2-1	TRBV18	many	TRBD1	CASSPPDRGDEQFF	TGTGCCAGCTCACCACCGGACAGGGGGGATGAGCAGTTCTTC
TRBJ1-5	TRBV20-1	many	NA	CSARDALTLPGNQPQHF	TGCAGTGCTAGAGACGCGTTGACCCTTCCCGGGAATCAGCCCCAGCATTTT
TRBJ2-6	TRBV3-1	many	NA	CASSQSPGSGANVLTF	TGTGCCAGCAGCCAAAGCCCTGGGTCTGGGGCCAACGTCCTGACTTTC
TRBJ2-3	TRBV11-2	few	NA	CASSRRQGPDTQYF	TGTGCCAGCAGCCGTAGGCAGGGACCAGATACGCAGTATTTT
TRBJ1-6	TRBV6-1	many	TRBD1	CATRTGINSPLHF	TGTGCCACACGGACAGGGATAAATTCACCCCTCCACTTT
TRBJ2-1	TRBV6-5	many	NA	CASIPRGVGAVGGEQFF	TGTGCCAGCATCCCCAGGGGGGTCGGAGCAGTGGGGGGTGAGCAGTTCTTC
TRBJ2-7	TRBV11-2	NA	TRBD1	CASSLAGGQGTSEQYF	TGTGCCAGCAGCTTGGCCGGAGGACAGGGTACGTCCGAGCAGTACTTC
TRBJ2-5	TRBV28	many	NA	CASSGNIQETQYF	TGTGCCAGCAGCGGGAACATACAAGAGACCCAGTACTTC
TRBJ2-7	TRBV12-3/TRBV12-4	NA	NA	CASSTQRYEQYF	TGTGCCAGCAGCACACAAAGATACGAGCAGTACTTC
TRBJ2-5	TRBV20-1	medium-sized	NA	CSAPTGILRETQYF	TGCAGTGCGCCTACCGGGATCCTAAGGGAGACCCAGTACTTC
TRBJ1-1	TRBV7-9	NA	NA	CASSFNVGAAEAFF	TGTGCCAGCAGCTTTAATGTGGGGGCGGCTGAAGCTTTCTTT
TRBJ1-2	TRBV18	NA	NA	CASSPVERGYGYTF	TGTGCCAGCTCACCGGTAGAGCGGGGCTATGGCTACACCTTC
TRBJ1-2	TRBV7-8	NA	TRBD1	CASSLAYRGQGYGYTF	TGTGCCAGCAGCTTAGCGTATAGGGGGCAGGGCTATGGCTACACCTTC
TRBJ2-7	TRBV5-1	many	NA	CASSLVPGSDEQYF	TGCGCCAGCAGCTTGGTCCCAGGATCGGACGAGCAGTACTTC
TRBJ2-3	TRBV12-3/TRBV12-4	many	NA	CASSPSRAVYTDTQYF	TGTGCCAGCAGCCCCTCTAGAGCGGTATACACAGATACGCAGTATTTT
TRBJ2-1	TRBV19	few	NA	CASSGFTGTYYNEQFF	TGTGCCAGTAGCGGCTTCACGGGGACCTACTACAATGAGCAGTTCTTC
TRBJ1-5	TRBV4-3	many	NA	CASSQDGGLQPQHF	TGCGCCAGCAGCCAAGATGGTGGGCTGCAGCCCCAGCATTTT
TRBJ1-6	TRBV20-1	many	NA	CSARVGGHNSPLHF	TGCAGTGCTAGAGTGGGGGGCCATAATTCACCCCTCCACTTT
TRBJ1-2	TRBV5-1	many	NA	CASSPEGVYGYTF	TGCGCCAGCAGCCCGGAGGGGGTATATGGCTACACCTTC
TRBJ2-1	TRBV7-9	NA	TRBD1	CASTPDLRDRPNNEQFF	TGTGCCAGCACCCCGGACCTCCGGGACAGGCCGAACAATGAGCAGTTCTTC
TRBJ2-7	TRBV30	NA	NA	CAWRQRQYEQYF	TGTGCCTGGAGGCAGAGGCAATACGAGCAGTACTTC
TRBJ2-5	TRBV4-1	NA	NA	CASSQSQGGPTVQYF	TGCGCCAGCAGCCAATCCCAGGGGGGACCCACTGTTCAGTACTTC
TRBJ1-6	TRBV20-1	many	TRBD1	CSAPRTTGWNSPLHF	TGCAGTGCTCCCCGAACGACAGGGTGGAATTCACCCCTCCACTTT
TRBJ2-7	TRBV18	many	TRBD1	CASSPPDRVYEQYF	TGTGCCAGCTCACCACCGGACAGGGTATACGAGCAGTACTTC
TRBJ1-5	TRBV7-2	NA	NA	CATSQTSDEPQHF	TGTGCCACCTCCCAGACCTCGGATGAGCCCCAGCATTTT
TRBJ2-2	TRBV7-2	NA	TRBD2	CASSSRVLAGVGGERFF	TGTGCCAGCAGCAGTCGTGTGCTAGCGGGGGTGGGCGGGGAGCGGTTTTTT
TRBJ1-5	TRBV20-1	many	TRBD1	CSARVAARGGPLNQPQHF	TGCAGTGCTAGAGTGGCCGCCAGGGGGGGACCCCTCAATCAGCCCCAGCATTTT
TRBJ2-5	TRBV20-1	many	TRBD1	CSAGTGDFQETQYF	TGCAGTGCCGGGACAGGGGATTTCCAAGAGACCCAGTACTTC
TRBJ1-2	TRBV18	many	NA	CASSPPQTLGYTF	TGTGCCAGCTCACCACCACAAACTCTCGGCTACACCTTC
TRBJ2-7	TRBV4-3	once	NA	CASSQDLGRFREQYF	TGCGCCAGCAGCCAAGATCTAGGAAGATTTCGGGAGCAGTACTTC
TRBJ1-5	TRBV20-1	many	NA	CSVPLGAGNNNQPQHF	TGCAGTGTTCCCCTGGGGGCAGGGAATAACAATCAGCCCCAGCATTTT
TRBJ2-2	TRBV2	NA	NA	CASSATRGLSTGELFF	TGTGCCAGCAGTGCCACCCGGGGATTAAGCACCGGGGAGCTGTTTTTT
TRBJ1-2	TRBV20-1	few	TRBD1	CSASSPGQGARGYTF	TGCAGTGCTAGCTCACCGGGACAGGGGGCGCGGGGCTACACCTTC
TRBJ1-5	TRBV25-1	NA	TRBD1	CASAESGTGTSNQPQHF	TGTGCCAGCGCCGAATCCGGGACAGGGACGAGCAATCAGCCCCAGCATTTT
TRBJ2-2	TRBV6-1	few	NA	CASSTTRQNTGELFF	TGTGCCAGCAGTACGACAAGACAGAACACCGGGGAGCTGTTTTTT
TRBJ2-3	TRBV20-1	NA	NA	CSAREDTQYF	TGCAGTGCTAGGGAGGATACGCAGTATTTT
TRBJ2-5	TRBV4-3	many	TRBD1	CASSQADRVGEETQYF	TGCGCCAGCAGCCAGGCGGACAGGGTAGGGGAAGAGACCCAGTACTTC
TRBJ1-2	TRBV7-2	NA	NA	CASPGYGYTF	TGTGCCAGCCCCGGCTATGGCTACACCTTC
TRBJ1-6	TRBV12-3/TRBV12-4	many	NA	CASSLAGGSPLHF	TGTGCCAGCAGTTTAGCGGGCGGTTCACCCCTCCACTTT
TRBJ2-3	TRBV7-3	NA	NA	CASNLTGPPTDTQYF	TGTGCCAGCAACTTAACAGGGCCGCCCACAGATACGCAGTATTTT
TRBJ2-1	TRBV30	NA	NA	CAWNPGPNEQFF	TGTGCCTGGAATCCCGGCCCCAATGAGCAGTTCTTC
TRBJ2-5	TRBV12-3/TRBV12-4	many	NA	CASSLAGDGGETQYF	TGTGCCAGCAGTTTAGCGGGGGATGGTGGAGAGACCCAGTACTTC
TRBJ2-3	TRBV7-2	NA	TRBD2	CASSFSWGGADTQYF	TGTGCCAGCAGCTTTAGCTGGGGGGGGGCAGATACGCAGTATTTT
TRBJ2-5	TRBV6-5	many	NA	CASSYRKGGVETQYF	TGTGCCAGCAGTTACCGAAAGGGGGGCGTAGAGACCCAGTACTTC
TRBJ2-7	TRBV20-1	many	NA	CSAEGLDEQYF	TGCAGTGCTGAAGGCTTGGACGAGCAGTACTTC
TRBJ1-2	TRBV12-3/TRBV12-4	few	TRBD1	CASSLGQGASGYTF	TGTGCCAGCAGTTTAGGACAGGGGGCGAGTGGCTACACCTTC
TRBJ2-3	TRBV4-1	NA	TRBD2	CASSPRVAGYTDTQYF	TGCGCCAGCAGCCCCCGGGTAGCGGGGTACACAGATACGCAGTATTTT
TRBJ2-1	TRBV24-1	many	NA	CATSDRRGDTYNEQFF	TGTGCCACCAGTGATCGACGGGGGGACACCTACAATGAGCAGTTCTTC